This passage covers 9 T cell receptor beta chains from one sample sequenced in a study of T cell responses to AZD1222 COVID-19 vaccine. The table came from immunoSEQ multiplex PCR; TCRdb's copy has only in-frame clones and leaves some out. The sample holds roughly 100,000 clones, 86% seen once. The sample here was peripheral blood, taken on day 0 of AZD1222 vaccination. The source is an adult in good health.

This chain links TRBV7-2 with TRBJ2-7; 7 bases line up with TRBD1. The V and J ends lost 1 base and 4 bases, in that order; junction bases with no gene match: 4. The CDR3 runs 14 residues. From germline, CDR1 is SGHTA and CDR2 FQGNSA. CDR3 DNA: TGTGCCAGCAGCTTAGGAGGGACAGTTTACGAGCAGTACTTC. Translation gives CASSLGGTVYEQYF.

V gene TRBV6-6 combines with J gene TRBJ1-6; D remains unclear. Germline assignment: CDR1 MNHNY and CDR2 SVGAGI (reference sequence). V was cut by 2 bases and J by 7 bases, with 3 bases left in between. There are 12 residues in the CDR3. CDR3 in amino acids: CASSYMNSPLHF. CDR3 nucleotides: TGTGCCAGCAGTTACATGAATTCACCCCTCCACTTT.

V usage is TRBV5-6 and J usage is TRBJ1-2; D is ambiguous. The CDR3 loop spans 14 amino acids. CDR1 is SGHDT, CDR2 YYEEEE, per germline. Trimming stripped 2 bases from V and 0 bases from J, with 8 bases between. The CDR3 reads CASSFWESNYGYTF. CDR3 nucleotides: TGTGCCAGCAGCTTTTGGGAATCTAACTATGGCTACACCTTC. The variable domain in full, completed from reference TRBV5-6 and TRBJ1-2, reads DAGVTQSPTHLIKTRGQQVTLRCSPKSGHDTVSWYQQALGQGPQFIFQYYEEEERQRGNFPDRFSGHQFPNYSSELNVNALLLGDSALYLCASSFWESNYGYTFGSGTRLTVV.

The V call is TRBV5-4, the J call TRBJ2-7; possibly TRBD2 for D (6 bases). Germline CDR1 SGHNT, CDR2 YYREEE (reference sequence). V lost 4 bases, J lost 5 bases, and 13 bases lay in between. The CDR3 covers 13 residues. In DNA form, the CDR3 reads TGTGCCAGCAGCCCAGGAGGGATCAACGAGCAGTACTTC. Translation: CASSPGGINEQYF.

About this clone itself: The junction departs from the called germline gene at one end, perhaps through a read error. CDR3 DNA: TGTGCCAGCAGAGCTCGACTCCGGGACTCCGACGAGCAGTACTTC. Protein sequence: CASRARLRDSDEQYF. The V gene is TRBV2, the J gene TRBJ2-7, with a tentative D call TRBD2 (6 bases). Germline V CDR1 and CDR2: SNHLY, FYNNEI. The CDR3 length is 15 residues.

The CDR3 bases are TGTGCCAGCAGCTTGTCGAGTACAGATACGCAGTATTTT. As protein: CASSLSSTDTQYF. The rearrangement links TRBV5-5 to TRBJ2-3; D unresolved. The CDR3 runs to 13 residues. Germline V gene sequence: CDR1 SGHKS, CDR2 YYEKEE (reference sequence). Trimming removed 1 base at V and 3 bases at J, with 6 bases between.

The J gene is TRBJ1-4, the V gene TRBV4-3; TRBD1 matches 10 bases. Losses at the gene ends were 4 bases for V and 5 bases for J; bases not matched to a gene: 1. The CDR3 is 14 amino acids. CDR1 and CDR2 from the germline V gene are LGHNA and YSLEER. The CDR3 DNA follows: TGCGCCAGCAGCCCGGGACAGGGGAATGAAAAACTGTTTTTT. Protein product: CASSPGQGNEKLFF.

The chain recombines TRBV5-1 with TRBJ2-1; 9 bases agree with TRBD2. V dropped 1 base and J dropped 0; count of bases not matched to a gene: 5. Germline lookup yields CDR1 SGHRS and CDR2 YFSETQ. The CDR3 has 17 amino acids. The CDR3 spells CASSLSTSGSSYNEQFF. The CDR3 DNA sequence: TGCGCCAGCAGCTTGTCGACTAGCGGTAGCTCCTACAATGAGCAGTTCTTC.

The V call is TRBV19, the J call TRBJ1-1; D not certain. The CDR3 consists of 16 residues. The germline V gene has CDR1 LNHDA and CDR2 SQIVND (reference sequence). Trimming left V 5 bases short and J 4 bases short, with 20 bases between. The CDR3 protein is CASSPQGQARITEAFF. The CDR3 DNA follows: TGTGCCAGTAGTCCCCAAGGGCAGGCTCGGATCACTGAAGCTTTCTTT. Combining the CDR3 with reference TRBV19 and TRBJ1-1 gives the whole variable domain DGGITQSPKYLFRKEGQNVTLSCEQNLNHDAMYWYRQDPGQGLRLIYYSQIVNDFQKGDIAEGYSVSREKKESFPLTVTSAQKNPTAFYLCASSPQGQARITEAFFGQGTRLTVV.